This T cell receptor (beta chain) was captured in a study of early T cells in non-severe SARS-CoV-2 infection. The overall study: Chains stayed unpaired after sequencing of bulk RNA from unsorted whole blood.

Study results and caveats: Sequences matched to VDJdb favored anti-spike CD8 responses, while private and CD4 specificities were missed.

Trimming removed 4 bases from V and 6 bases from J, with 19 bases in between. In germline, CDR1 is LGHDT, CDR2 YNNKEL (reference sequence). This CDR3 has 17 amino acids. The TCR library protocol attached unique molecular identifiers to the individual cDNA molecules. TCRdb passed the 5' RACE reads through MiXCR, listing each CDR3 protein once. Of tens of thousands of distinct CDR3 sequences detected, around 21% appear once; the ten largest clones hold about 15%. As to this clonotype: Its target is unknown.

The sample in question was whole blood, obtained at baseline. The receptor comes from an adult who was a healthcare worker with PCR-confirmed SARS-CoV-2 infection or an uninfected control (not recorded which). The chain employs TRBV3-1 and TRBJ1-6, with a tentative D call TRBD1 (6 bases). The CDR3 region has the DNA TGTGCCAGCAGCCGCTCAGGGGCAGGGGTTCGTAATTCACCCCTCCACTTT. It codes for CASSRSGAGVRNSPLHF.